The T cell receptor (beta chain) under discussion was sequenced for a study of blood T cells in healthy people across ages. Turning to this clonotype: The antigen is unknown.

Study outcomes and limitations: Expanded clonotype shifts may have been confounded, as the donors had an unknown CMV status. Long-lived and aged donors differed, with more naive CD4+ cells and higher diversity in the long-lived.

From germline, CDR1 is SEHNR and CDR2 FQNEAQ (reference sequence). This CDR3 has 13 residues. Trimming removed 6 bases from V and 4 bases from J, with 9 bases in between. Together with a sample-barcoded 5' primer, a J-beta primer mix was included in a second PCR lasting about 6 to 12 cycles. TCRdb re-called the 5' RACE reads with MiXCR, one entry per CDR3 protein. The repertoire has hundreds of thousands of distinct CDR3 sequences, around 34% of them found once; the top ten carry 13%. The sequenced material came from blood. The chain combines TRBV7-9 with TRBJ2-2; D is unresolved. The receptor was derived from a man between 18 and 35 years old in good health. The DNA for the CDR3 is TGTGCCAGCAGAGCCCTTTTCACCGGGGAGCTGTTTTTT. Its protein product is CASRALFTGELFF.